This TCR beta chain was documented in a study of blood T cell repertoires in COVID-19. The germline V gene encodes CDR1 SGHNT and CDR2 YENEEA. This CDR3 is 20 amino acids long. V was clipped by 5 bases and J by 3 bases; unmatched bases: 17. Sequenced by immunoSEQ multiplex PCR; TCRdb stores in-frame clones only, minus some. The data show 200,000 to 300,000 clones, 75% to 90% seen once. The receptor comes from a man between 45 and 60 years old who had been exposed to COVID-19. The J gene is TRBJ2-3, the V gene TRBV11-3, with 13 positions matching TRBD2. Sequences were obtained from PBMCs or T cells enriched from blood (not recorded which). The CDR3 DNA reads TGTGCCAGCAGCCCGGGGGTTTACTGGACTAGCGGGAGTTTAACAGATACGCAGTATTTT. This translates into CASSPGVYWTSGSLTDTQYF. The complete variable domain, with remaining parts taken from reference TRBV11-3 and TRBJ2-3, reads EAGVVQSPRYKIIEKKQPVAFWCNPISGHNTLYWYLQNLGQGPELLIRYENEEAVDDSQLPKDRFSAERLKGVDSTLKIQPAELGDSAVYLCASSPGVYWTSGSLTDTQYFGPGTRLTVL.